This T cell receptor beta chain comes out of a study of blood T cell repertoires in COVID-19. Turning to the study itself: T cells, B-cell-depleted T cells, or PBMCs provided the cDNA or gDNA that served as material.

Participants, about 18 to 90 years old, spanned around 25 US areas. CDR3 length equals 16 residues. CDR1 is MRHNA, CDR2 SNTAGT, per germline. The V gene end was trimmed by 0 bases and the J gene end by 7 bases; junction bases not matched to a gene: 8. Study processing details: Researchers report that nucleated cell counts were estimated from reference gene primer amplification. Clones were sequenced by immunoSEQ multiplex PCR, and TCRdb holds only the in-frame ones, with some missing. The V and J calls and clone size are taken from that table; D and trimming were inferred from the DNA. The repertoire holds fewer than 400,000 clones, with roughly 90% as singletons.

Input material: PBMCs or T cells enriched from blood (not recorded which). The clonotype comes from a woman aged 25 to 45 who had recovered from COVID-19. This chain connects TRBV6-4 to TRBJ1-1, with 10 bases lining up with TRBD1. The CDR3 sequence: CASSDSIGTGASEAFF. CDR3 nucleotide sequence: TGTGCCAGCAGTGACTCAATCGGGACAGGGGCCAGTGAAGCTTTCTTT.